The 21 T cell receptor beta chains below come from one sample, sequenced in a study of blood T cell repertoires in COVID-19. TCRdb keeps only in-frame clones here, not all; method: immunoSEQ multiplex PCR. The table shows 250,000 to 300,000 clones, with approximately 90% occurring only once. Sequencing used PBMCs or T cells enriched from blood (not recorded which). These receptor sequences come from a young woman who had recovered from COVID-19.

The rearrangement links TRBV6-2 or TRBV6-3 to TRBJ2-1; tentatively, D is TRBD2 (5 bases). CDR1 is MNHEY, CDR2 SVGEGT, per germline. V was clipped by 6 bases and J by 7 bases, with 22 bases between them. The CDR3 loop spans 16 amino acids. The CDR3 spells CASSLHVPTGWNEQFF. CDR3 coding DNA: TGTGCCAGCAGCCTGCACGTCCCCACGGGATGGAATGAGCAGTTCTTC.

As regards this clone: This sample also contains other DNA sequences that code for the same CDR3. This chain links TRBV27 with TRBJ2-7; 8 nucleotides agree with TRBD1. V lost 3 bases to trimming and J lost 2 bases; unmatched junction nucleotides: 6. Germline V CDR1 and CDR2: MNHEY, SMNVEV (reference sequence). The CDR3 runs 15 residues. The CDR3 coding sequence is TGTGCCAGCAGTTTTTGGACAGGGTATCCCTACGAGCAGTACTTC. Protein product: CASSFWTGYPYEQYF.

The J gene is TRBJ2-7, the V gene TRBV28; TRBD2 aligns across 10 bases. Germline V gene sequence: CDR1 MDHEN, CDR2 SYDVKM. V lost 6 bases to trimming and J lost 2 bases; unmatched junction nucleotides: 7. The CDR3 is made up of 15 amino acids. The CDR3: CASRASGRSPYEQYF. As DNA, the CDR3 is TGTGCCAGCAGAGCTAGCGGGAGATCCCCCTACGAGCAGTACTTC.

The chain links TRBV5-4 to TRBJ1-2; 7 positions match TRBD1. There are 14 residues in the CDR3. Germline V lookup: CDR1 SGHNT, CDR2 YYREEE (reference sequence). Losses at the gene ends were 4 bases for V and 5 bases for J; bases not matched to a gene: 8. The CDR3, as DNA: TGTGCCAGCAGCCAAACCGAGGGGGCTTATGGCTACACCTTC. This gives the protein CASSQTEGAYGYTF.

The chain recombines TRBV14 with TRBJ1-1; D perhaps matches TRBD1 (5 bases). V lost 4 bases to trimming and J lost 5 bases, with 17 bases between them. The CDR3 is 15 residues long. Per the germline V gene, CDR1 is SGHDN and CDR2 is FVKESK. CDR3 amino acids: CASSPWTETGTEAFF. CDR3 bases: TGTGCCAGCAGCCCATGGACCGAAACAGGAACTGAAGCTTTCTTT.

In DNA form, the CDR3 reads TGTGCCAGCAGCGCAGCCCCCTTGGGGCAGCCATACGAGCAGTACTTC. Protein: CASSAAPLGQPYEQYF. The chain links TRBV9 to TRBJ2-7, with D possibly matching TRBD1 (5 bases). Trimming took 3 bases from V and 4 from J, leaving 20 bases between them. The CDR3 has 16 residues. Looked up from germline, CDR1 is SGDLS and CDR2 is YYNGEE.

As to this clone: Relative to the germline gene, one junction end is altered; a read error may explain this. The chain carries TRBV12-3 or TRBV12-4 and TRBJ2-7; TRBD2 matches 15 bases. The CDR3 contains 13 residues. In DNA form, the CDR3 reads TGTGCCAGCAGCCCTGGACTAGCGGGAGGGCTCCACTTC. It encodes CASSPGLAGGLHF.

A remark on this clone: This specimen includes other DNA sequences encoding the same CDR3. This sequence joins TRBV28 and TRBJ2-1, with D hard to call. Germline V gene data show CDR1 as MDHEN and CDR2 as SYDVKM. There are 14 residues in the CDR3. V was clipped by 2 bases and J by 1 base, with 6 bases between them. The CDR3 protein is CASSLGQSYNEQFF. The CDR3 DNA is TGTGCCAGCAGTTTAGGCCAATCCTACAATGAGCAGTTCTTC.

This chain connects TRBV7-2 to TRBJ2-2, with D possibly matching TRBD2 (5 bases). Trimming took off 1 base at V and 1 base at J, with 13 bases between the two ends. CDR1 and CDR2 (germline): SGHTA, FQGNSA. The CDR3 has 17 amino acids. CDR3 sequence (DNA): TGTGCCAGCAGCTTAGAGATAGCGCGGGTGAACACCGGGGAGCTGTTTTTT. It is translated as CASSLEIARVNTGELFF.

The chain employs TRBV5-4 and TRBJ2-7; 8 nucleotides match TRBD2. Germline loops: CDR1 SGHNT, CDR2 YYREEE (reference sequence). The CDR3 consists of 14 residues. Germline trimming cut 0 bases from V and 5 bases from J; bases unmatched to any gene: 4. CDR3 nucleotide sequence: TGTGCCAGCAGCTTGGTCGGGAGGGCCAACGAGCAGTACTTC. Translation: CASSLVGRANEQYF. Full variable domain (outside the CDR3, taken from reference TRBV5-4 and TRBJ2-7): ETGVTQSPTHLIKTRGQQVTLRCSSQSGHNTVSWYQQALGQGPQFIFQYYREEENGRGNFPPRFSGLQFPNYSSELNVNALELDDSALYLCASSLVGRANEQYFGPGTRLTVT.

This clone showed up just a few times. V usage is TRBV6-5 and J usage is TRBJ1-2; TRBD1 aligns across 8 bases. V gave up 3 bases and J gave up 7 bases; unmatched junction bases: 7. CDR3 length: 14 residues. CDR1 is MNHEY, CDR2 SVGAGI, per germline. Here the CDR3 DNA reads TGTGCCAGCAGTTATAGCGGACAGGGTGCTGGCTACACCTTC. Protein product: CASSYSGQGAGYTF.

The chain uses TRBV6-6 and TRBJ2-3, with 7 bases that match TRBD1. The CDR3 contains 12 residues. Germline-derived CDR1 and CDR2 are MNHNY and SVGAGI (reference sequence). J was trimmed by 6 bases and V by 5 bases; bases with no gene match: 2. The CDR3 here is CASSPGQDTQYF. The CDR3 bases are TGTGCCAGCAGTCCGGGACAGGATACGCAGTATTTT.

The rearrangement links TRBV24-1 to TRBJ2-7, with 9 bases aligning to TRBD1. This CDR3 spans 13 amino acids. Germline values: CDR1 KGHDR, CDR2 SFDVKD. V shed 4 bases and J 12 bases; nucleotides not matched to a gene: 9. CDR3 in DNA: TGTGCCACCAGTGACCCGGGACAGGGTATAGCGTACTTC. It is translated as CATSDPGQGIAYF.

This rearrangement joins TRBV6-5 to TRBJ1-1; TRBD1 aligns across 7 bases. V was clipped by 4 bases and J by 1 base; unmatched bases: 6. Germline CDR1 reads MNHEY; CDR2 reads SVGAGI. CDR3 length: 15 amino acids. The CDR3 nucleotides read TGTGCCAGCAGTTCCGCCGGGACAGCGAACACTGAAGCTTTCTTT. This gives the protein CASSSAGTANTEAFF.

J is TRBJ1-5 and V is TRBV9; possibly TRBD1 for D (6 bases). The CDR3 is 14 amino acids. Germline V gene data show CDR1 as SGDLS and CDR2 as YYNGEE. Trimming cost V 3 bases and J 4 bases, with 11 bases left between them. CDR3 in amino acids: CASSAGQSNQPQHF. CDR3 DNA: TGTGCCAGCAGCGCCGGACAGAGTAATCAGCCCCAGCATTTT.

For the CDR3, the DNA is TGTGCCAGCAGTGATAGGGGACAGGGGACATTCGGGGCCAAAAACATTCAGTACTTC. Protein sequence: CASSDRGQGTFGAKNIQYF. This chain joins TRBV2 and TRBJ2-4; 10 positions match TRBD1. The CDR3 is 19 amino acids. V shed 3 bases and J 1 base; nucleotides not matched to a gene: 12. CDR1 and CDR2 (germline): SNHLY, FYNNEI. Full variable domain (missing parts from reference TRBV2 and TRBJ2-4): EPEVTQTPSHQVTQMGQEVILRCVPISNHLYFYWYRQILGQKVEFLVSFYNNEISEKSEIFDDQFSVERPDGSNFTLKIRSTKLEDSAMYFCASSDRGQGTFGAKNIQYFGAGTRLSVL.

The chain has TRBV28 and TRBJ2-7; 7 bases line up with TRBD1. The germline gives CDR1 MDHEN, CDR2 SYDVKM. The V segment lost 5 bases and the J segment 2 bases; nucleotides outside the gene matches: 3. The CDR3 runs 13 residues. The CDR3 spells CASSTGEPYEQYF. In DNA form, the CDR3 reads TGTGCCAGCAGTACAGGGGAGCCCTACGAGCAGTACTTC.

The rearrangement joins TRBV6-2 or TRBV6-3 to TRBJ1-4; TRBD1 matches 8 bases. CDR1 and CDR2 from the germline V gene are MNHEY and SVGEGT. The CDR3 has 16 amino acids. The V and J ends lost 0 bases and 5 bases, in that order; junction bases with no gene match: 5. The CDR3 reads CASSYSETGVNEKLFF. For the CDR3, the DNA is TGTGCCAGCAGTTACTCGGAGACAGGGGTAAATGAAAAACTGTTTTTT.

The J gene is TRBJ1-5, the V gene TRBV2, with unresolved D. Per the germline V gene, CDR1 is SNHLY and CDR2 is FYNNEI. V was clipped by 5 bases and J by 3 bases, with 14 bases between them. The CDR3 runs to 15 residues. The CDR3 DNA sequence: TGTGCCAGCAGTTCAGTTAATACCGTCAATCAGCCCCAGCATTTT. It yields the protein CASSSVNTVNQPQHF.

The table lists this clone with a few counts. V is TRBV7-2 and J is TRBJ2-1; TRBD1 matches 11 bases. CDR3 size: 18 residues. V gave up 5 bases and J gave up 1 base; unmatched junction bases: 10. Germline lookup yields CDR1 SGHTA and CDR2 FQGNSA. DNA of the CDR3: TGTGCCAGCAGCCTCAGGACAGGGGGCCTGCTTTCCTACAATGAGCAGTTCTTC. Its translation: CASSLRTGGLLSYNEQFF. Full variable domain (missing parts from reference TRBV7-2 and TRBJ2-1): GAGVSQSPSNKVTEKGKDVELRCDPISGHTALYWYRQSLGQGLEFLIYFQGNSAPDKSGLPSDRFSAERTGGSVSTLTIQRTQQEDSAVYLCASSLRTGGLLSYNEQFFGPGTRLTVL.

The CDR3 here is CASSHGTSDTDTQYF. CDR3 DNA: TGTGCCAGCAGCCATGGGACTAGCGATACAGATACGCAGTATTTT. The V and J genes are TRBV4-2 and TRBJ2-3; TRBD2 matches at 10 bases. Germline V CDR1 and CDR2: LGHNA, YNFKEQ. The CDR3 is 15 residues long. The J segment lost 3 bases and the V segment lost 3 bases, leaving 3 bases of the junction unmatched.